This TCR beta chain derives from a study of tumor and adjacent non-tumor tissue in lung cancer. Study findings and constraints: TCR diversity was significantly greater in tumor than normal lung tissue.

This clonotype was recorded only once. What it recognizes is unknown. Just one base apart from a much larger clone, this may be a read error. This CDR3 contains 16 residues. RNA was extracted from bulk tissue without any cell sorting. A modified ARM-PCR protocol with three rounds of nested PCR amplified TCRbeta. TCRdb reprocessed the multiplex PCR reads with MiXCR, giving one entry per CDR3 protein. The sample holds 60,000 to 95,000 distinct CDR3 sequences; 60% to 85% are singletons and the top ten take more than 10%. This clonotype was sampled from a woman in her forties or fifties with non-small cell lung cancer. The sequenced sample was lung tumor tissue. The chain recombines TRBV21-1 with TRBJ2-1; the table's D call TRBD2 went unverified against the DNA. TRBV21-1 is a recognized pseudogene. The DNA for the CDR3 is TGTGCCAGCACCAGGCGGGGGGGTATCTCCTACGATGAGCAGTTCTTC. The encoded protein is CASTRRGGISYDEQFF.